Below, 13 T cell receptor beta chains from the same sample are listed, as sequenced in a study of T cell responses to AZD1222 COVID-19 vaccine. The protocol was immunoSEQ multiplex PCR, while the TCRdb copy is restricted to in-frame clones and leaves out a portion. The sample yields around 150,000 clones, roughly 90% seen once. The sample consisted of peripheral blood, taken on day 0 of AZD1222 vaccination. The receptors were gathered from an adult in good health.

This clone showed up just once. The chain joins TRBV19 to TRBJ2-3; D uncertain. CDR3 length: 13 residues. V shed 9 bases and J shed 0 bases, with 10 bases lying between them. Germline CDR1 reads LNHDA; CDR2 reads SQIVND (reference sequence). The CDR3 spells CASTITSTDTQYF. In DNA, the CDR3 is TGTGCCAGCACGATAACTAGCACAGATACGCAGTATTTT.

The chain recombines TRBV4-3 with TRBJ1-1; 7 positions match TRBD1. Germline lookup yields CDR1 LGHNA and CDR2 YSLEER. V lost 1 base to trimming and J lost 0 bases; unmatched junction nucleotides: 5. CDR3 length: 16 residues. In DNA form, the CDR3 reads TGCGCCAGCAGCCAAGGGAGACAGGGTATGAACACTGAAGCTTTCTTT. Translating gives CASSQGRQGMNTEAFF.

V is TRBV19 and J is TRBJ2-7; 8 bases agree with TRBD1. This CDR3 is built from 14 residues. J lost 5 bases, V lost 5 bases, and 8 bases had no gene match. Germline assignment: CDR1 LNHDA and CDR2 SQIVND (reference sequence). The chain's CDR3 is CASSPQTGAHEQYF. The CDR3 DNA sequence: TGTGCCAGTAGTCCCCAGACAGGGGCCCACGAGCAGTACTTC.

This chain uses TRBV3-1 (or the pseudogene TRBV3-2) with TRBJ2-1; the D call may be TRBD1 or TRBD2 (5 bases each). V lost 4 bases to trimming and J lost 0 bases, with 10 bases between them. Germline lookup yields CDR1 LGHDT and CDR2 YNNKEL (reference sequence). The CDR3 length is 15 residues. Written as DNA, the CDR3 is TGTGCCAGCAGCCGGGACGGAGGCTCCTACAATGAGCAGTTCTTC. It translates to CASSRDGGSYNEQFF.

J is TRBJ1-2 and V is TRBV7-8, with D perhaps matching TRBD1 (5 bases). This CDR3 region has 13 residues. CDR1 and CDR2 (germline): SGHVS, FQNEAQ. V shed 3 bases and J shed 8 bases, with 13 bases lying between them. As DNA, the CDR3 is TGTGCCAGCAGCTTGGGCCCGGGGGGAGGCTACACCTTC. It codes for CASSLGPGGGYTF.

V and J are TRBV19 and TRBJ1-1; D unresolved. V gave up 5 bases and J gave up 0 bases, with 19 bases separating them. Germline loops: CDR1 LNHDA, CDR2 SQIVND (reference sequence). This CDR3 has 17 amino acids. The CDR3 protein is CASSPSWVSHLNTEAFF. The CDR3 nucleotides read TGTGCCAGTAGTCCCTCGTGGGTGAGTCACCTGAACACTGAAGCTTTCTTT.

The chain links TRBV19 to TRBJ1-5; the match to TRBD1 covers 8 bases. There are 20 residues in the CDR3. Germline CDR1 reads LNHDA; CDR2 reads SQIVND (reference sequence). The junction had 18 bases not matched to a gene; V was cut back by 3 bases and J by 2 bases. As DNA, the CDR3 is TGTGCCAGTAGTATGCAATATGGACAGGGATATTCGGGGGGCAATCAGCCCCAGCATTTT. The encoded protein is CASSMQYGQGYSGGNQPQHF.

V gene TRBV3-1 (or the pseudogene TRBV3-2) combines with J gene TRBJ1-1; the D gene is possibly TRBD1 (5 bases). The CDR3 is made up of 15 amino acids. Per germline, CDR1 LGHDT and CDR2 YNNKEL (reference sequence). Trimming left V 6 bases short and J 0 bases short, with 14 bases between. DNA for the CDR3: TGTGCCAGCAGACACGGCAGACAGATGAACACTGAAGCTTTCTTT. This gives the protein CASRHGRQMNTEAFF.

This chain uses TRBV3-1 (or the pseudogene TRBV3-2) with TRBJ1-2; D is uncertain. The CDR3 is 14 residues long. Germline lookup yields CDR1 LGHDT and CDR2 YNNKEL (reference sequence). Trimming removed 3 bases from V and 4 bases from J, with 12 bases in between. CDR3 in DNA: TGTGCCAGCAGCCAGCCCCCCCGGGCCTATGGCTACACCTTC. Translating gives CASSQPPRAYGYTF.

Turning to this clone: Other DNA sequences in the sample encode the same CDR3. The chain links TRBV12-3 or TRBV12-4 to TRBJ1-1; no clear D gene. CDR3 length: 13 amino acids. V was cut by 3 bases and J by 1 base, with 6 bases left in between. CDR3: CASSLGRNTEAFF. CDR3 DNA: TGTGCCAGCAGTTTGGGTCGGAACACTGAAGCTTTCTTT.

The gene calls are TRBV6-2 or TRBV6-3 and TRBJ2-1; 8 bases fit TRBD2. The V and J ends lost 5 bases and 2 bases, in that order; junction bases with no gene match: 5. Germline CDR1 is MNHEY and CDR2 is SVGEGT. The CDR3 runs to 15 residues. The CDR3 DNA follows: TGTGCCAGCAGTGACCCGGGACTAGCCTACAATGAGCAGTTCTTC. This translates into CASSDPGLAYNEQFF.

The V and J genes are TRBV11-2 and TRBJ1-6, with a weak D call TRBD1 (6 bases). V shed 2 bases and J shed 2 bases, with 10 bases lying between them. The CDR3 contains 16 residues. Germline V lookup: CDR1 SGHAT, CDR2 FQNNGV. CDR3 sequence (DNA): TGTGCCAGCAGCTTATCTGGGGGCCCCTATAATTCACCCCTCCACTTT. Amino acid sequence: CASSLSGGPYNSPLHF.

The chain uses TRBV3-1 (or the pseudogene TRBV3-2) and TRBJ1-1; 9 bases line up with TRBD1. The CDR3 contains 12 residues. Losses at the gene ends were 3 bases for V and 8 bases for J; bases not matched to a gene: 1. CDR1 is LGHDT, CDR2 YNNKEL, per germline (reference sequence). This chain's CDR3 is CASSQTGGEAFF. In nucleotides, the CDR3 is TGTGCCAGCAGCCAGACAGGGGGAGAAGCTTTCTTT.